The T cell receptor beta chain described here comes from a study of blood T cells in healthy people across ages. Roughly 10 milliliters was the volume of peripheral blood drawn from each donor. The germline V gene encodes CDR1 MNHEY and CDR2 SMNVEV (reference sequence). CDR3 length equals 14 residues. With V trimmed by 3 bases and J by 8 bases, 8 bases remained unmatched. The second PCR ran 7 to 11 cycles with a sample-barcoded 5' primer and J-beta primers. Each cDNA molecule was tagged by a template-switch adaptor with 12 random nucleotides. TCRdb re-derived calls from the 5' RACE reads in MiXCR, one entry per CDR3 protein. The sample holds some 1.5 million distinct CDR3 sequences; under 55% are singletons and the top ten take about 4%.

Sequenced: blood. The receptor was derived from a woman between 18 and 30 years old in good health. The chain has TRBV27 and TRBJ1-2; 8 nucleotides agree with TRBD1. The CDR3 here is CASSFQDRDEGYTF. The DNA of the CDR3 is TGTGCCAGCAGTTTCCAGGACAGGGACGAAGGCTACACCTTC.